The next 2 T cell receptor beta chains were all read from a single sample in a study of T cells in Graves' hyperthyroidism and ophthalmopathy. The investigators amplified TCR beta CDR3 regions from RNA transcripts. RT-PCR in the first round (using the HTBI primer set) targeted the TCR CDR3. TCRdb ran MiXCR on the multiplex PCR reads and lists one entry per CDR3 protein. The table has about 400,000 distinct CDR3 sequences, around a sixth seen once. The sequencing sample was made of blood. The receptors were gathered from a woman younger than 30 with Graves' hyperthyroidism.

The sample holds many counts of this clonotype. The rearrangement uses TRBV7-9 and TRBJ2-1; possibly TRBD2 for D (5 bases). The V end was cut by 3 bases, the J end by 6 bases, with 24 bases between. Germline V gene sequence: CDR1 SEHNR, CDR2 FQNEAQ (reference sequence). This CDR3 has 18 amino acids. The chain's CDR3 is CASSLDLWPPPGGNEQFF. The CDR3 DNA reads TGTGCCAGCAGCTTGGACTTGTGGCCACCCCCCGGAGGCAATGAGCAGTTCTTC.

There are a few counts of this clonotype. The chain employs TRBV6-4 and TRBJ2-2; possible D gene TRBD2, 5 bases. CDR1 is MRHNA and CDR2 is SNTAGT in the germline V gene. This CDR3 region has 13 residues. The V end lost 4 bases, the J end lost 3 bases, and 6 bases lay between the germline ends. The CDR3 region is CASSVGDTGELFF. CDR3 bases: TGTGCCAGCAGTGTCGGGGACACCGGGGAGCTGTTTTTT.